These T cell receptor beta chains were read from a single sample in a study of shared clonotypes between healthy human individuals. Method: immunoSEQ multiplex PCR; TCRdb's copy keeps in-frame clones and lacks some. The sample has about 490,000 clones, about three quarters seen once. The sequencing input was PBMCs. These TCRs come from a woman aged 40-49 years in good health. Some clones in this sample may be carry-over from other donors' samples. Each CDR3 is given with its conserved first and last residue. Each record gives: J gene, V gene, CDR3 length, clone size, D gene, CDR3 DNA, CDR3 protein. A D gene is named only where the DNA matches it firmly. Clone size is stated in some rows and not others, as once, few, many or a class when expanded.

j_gene: TRBJ2-7
v_gene: TRBV4-3
len: 17
abundance: -
d_gene: TRBD2
CDR3nt: TGCGCCAGCAGCCAAGATCACGAGGGAGGGCCGGGATACGAGCAGTACTTC
CDR3aa: CASSQDHEGGPGYEQYF

j_gene: TRBJ2-1
v_gene: TRBV28
len: 11
abundance: -
d_gene: -
CDR3nt: TGTGCCAGCGAAGGGTACAATGAGCAGTTCTTC
CDR3aa: CASEGYNEQFF

j_gene: TRBJ1-1
v_gene: TRBV5-1
len: 13
abundance: once
d_gene: -
CDR3nt: TGCGCCAGCAGCTATGGTACGAACACTGAAGCTTTCTTT
CDR3aa: CASSYGTNTEAFF

j_gene: TRBJ2-1
v_gene: TRBV5-1
len: 16
abundance: -
d_gene: -
CDR3nt: TGCGCCAGCAGCTTATTGGGACTTGGGTTATACAATGAGCAGTTCTTC
CDR3aa: CASSLLGLGLYNEQFF

j_gene: TRBJ2-1
v_gene: TRBV18
len: 17
abundance: -
d_gene: TRBD1
CDR3nt: TGTGCCAGCTCACCACCTACTGGGACAGGGAGTTTCCATGAGCAGTTCTTC
CDR3aa: CASSPPTGTGSFHEQFF

j_gene: TRBJ2-7
v_gene: TRBV11-2
len: 12
abundance: -
d_gene: -
CDR3nt: TGTGCCAGCAGCTTAGCGGGACTCGAGCAGTACTTC
CDR3aa: CASSLAGLEQYF

j_gene: TRBJ2-3
v_gene: TRBV9
len: 12
abundance: -
d_gene: -
CDR3nt: TGTGCCAGCAGCGGGGACTTCCTAACGCAGTATTTT
CDR3aa: CASSGDFLTQYF

j_gene: TRBJ1-2
v_gene: TRBV29-1
len: 11
abundance: -
d_gene: -
CDR3nt: TGCAGCGCTGCAGGGGTCTCGGGCTACACCTTC
CDR3aa: CSAAGVSGYTF

j_gene: TRBJ2-1
v_gene: TRBV28
len: 15
abundance: -
d_gene: -
CDR3nt: TGTGCCAGCAGTTTCTCAGGGATCTCCTACAATGAGCAGTTCTTC
CDR3aa: CASSFSGISYNEQFF

j_gene: TRBJ2-1
v_gene: TRBV29-1
len: 12
abundance: -
d_gene: TRBD1
CDR3nt: TGCAGCGTTAAACAGGGGGTCAATGAGCAGTTCTTC
CDR3aa: CSVKQGVNEQFF

j_gene: TRBJ2-5
v_gene: TRBV29-1
len: 11
abundance: -
d_gene: -
CDR3nt: TGCAGCCTCGAAAGGGGGGAGACCCAGTACTTC
CDR3aa: CSLERGETQYF

j_gene: TRBJ2-1
v_gene: TRBV7-6
len: 16
abundance: -
d_gene: TRBD2
CDR3nt: TGTGCCAGCAGCTTAGTCCCTAGCGGGGGGGAAGATGAGCAGTTCTTC
CDR3aa: CASSLVPSGGEDEQFF

j_gene: TRBJ2-7
v_gene: TRBV27
len: 15
abundance: -
d_gene: -
CDR3nt: TGTGCCAGCAGTCCCGACGGGGTAAATGCCTACGAGCAGTACTTC
CDR3aa: CASSPDGVNAYEQYF